These T cell receptor beta chains were read from a single sample in a study of glioma-infiltrating T cells after dendritic cell vaccination. The table came from immunoSEQ multiplex PCR; TCRdb's copy has only in-frame clones and leaves some out. The table has over 70,000 clones, over 70% seen once. The sample here was blood, taken before dendritic cell vaccination. All receptors come from a human donor with glioblastoma. The CDR3 runs from the conserved cysteine through the conserved F or W. D genes are given only for firm matches. Expanded clones are given a class, and other clones once, few, many or no size at all.

size	V	D	J	DNA	CDR3
-	TRBV20-1	-	TRBJ1-1	TGCAGTGCTGGTAAGGGGCTTGAAGCTTTCTTT	CSAGKGLEAFF
-	TRBV9	-	TRBJ1-2	TGTGCCAGCAGCGGAGGACATCGTAAGGGTGGCTACACCTTC	CASSGGHRKGGYTF
-	TRBV5-1	-	TRBJ1-1	TGCGCCAGCAGCTTGTATTGGAACACTGAAGCTTTCTTT	CASSLYWNTEAFF
-	TRBV5-4	TRBD1	TRBJ1-1	TGTGCCAGCAGCCCGCGGGACAGGGTTTACACTGAAGCTTTCTTT	CASSPRDRVYTEAFF
-	TRBV14	TRBD1	TRBJ1-1	TGTGCCAGCAGCCAGCAGGGGGTTTTAACTGAAGCTTTCTTT	CASSQQGVLTEAFF
-	TRBV5-6	TRBD1	TRBJ1-2	TGTGCCAGCAGCCTGAACCTTGGACAGGGGTTGGACTGGGGCTACACCTTC	CASSLNLGQGLDWGYTF
-	TRBV27	-	TRBJ1-4	TGTGCCAGCAGTTTCATCGCGCGGGCTAATGAAAAACTGTTTTTT	CASSFIARANEKLFF
-	TRBV19	TRBD1	TRBJ1-1	TGTGCCAGTAGTATCGGGACAGAGATGAACACTGAAGCTTTCTTT	CASSIGTEMNTEAFF
-	TRBV29-1	-	TRBJ1-3	TGCAGCGCCTTACAGGGTATTGGAAACACCATATATTTT	CSALQGIGNTIYF
-	TRBV9	TRBD2	TRBJ2-3	TGTGCCAGCAGCTGGGGACTAGGCACAGATACGCAGTATTTT	CASSWGLGTDTQYF
-	TRBV5-1	TRBD1	TRBJ2-7	TGCGCCAGCACCTTGAGCCGGACAGGAAGGAACGAGCAGTACTTC	CASTLSRTGRNEQYF
-	TRBV7-2	-	TRBJ1-2	TGTGCCAGCAGCTTGGAGGGGTCGCAGGGACCTGTCTATGGCTACACCTTC	CASSLEGSQGPVYGYTF
-	TRBV9	-	TRBJ2-7	TGTGCCAGCAGCGTAGGCTATACCAATAACTACGAGCAGTACTTC	CASSVGYTNNYEQYF
-	TRBV11-2	TRBD1	TRBJ1-1	TGTGCCAGCGGGGCAGGGGGCGGAACTGAAGCTTTCTTT	CASGAGGGTEAFF
-	TRBV2	-	TRBJ2-3	TGTGCCAGCAGAGCAGGGGGCACAGATACGCAGTATTTT	CASRAGGTDTQYF
-	TRBV6-6	TRBD1	TRBJ1-4	TGTGCCAGCAGTACAGAGACAGGGTCAACTAATGAAAAACTGTTTTTT	CASSTETGSTNEKLFF
-	TRBV13	-	TRBJ1-1	TGTGCCAGCAGCTTAGGCCAGGGTACTGAAGCTTTCTTT	CASSLGQGTEAFF
-	TRBV2	-	TRBJ2-7	TGTGCCAGCGCATCCACCGGGACATCCTACGAGCAGTACTTC	CASASTGTSYEQYF
-	TRBV30	-	TRBJ1-5	TGTGCCTGGTCGACGGGTATGGGCAATCAGCCCCAGCATTTT	CAWSTGMGNQPQHF
-	TRBV6-1	TRBD2	TRBJ2-2	TGTGCCAGCAGTGGAAACCCGGGACTAGTGCGGGACACCGGGGAGCTGTTTTTT	CASSGNPGLVRDTGELFF
few	TRBV5-6	-	TRBJ2-1	TGTGCCAGCAGGGCGGCGGGCTGGGTTCAGTTCTTC	CASRAAGWVQFF
-	TRBV6-1	TRBD1	TRBJ1-3	TGTGCCAGCACCTCAGGACAGGCAATAGCCATATATTTT	CASTSGQAIAIYF
-	TRBV5-1	TRBD1	TRBJ1-1	TGCGCCAGCAGCTTAGGGACAGGTCAACGCCAAGCTTTCTTT	CASSLGTGQRQAFF
-	TRBV27	TRBD1	TRBJ2-7	TGTGCCAGCAGTTGGGCTAAGACAGGGGGTTTCGAGCAGTACTTC	CASSWAKTGGFEQYF
-	TRBV5-1	TRBD1	TRBJ2-6	TGCGCCAGCAGCTCGGGACAGGGGGCAACCTCTGGGGCCAACGTCCTGACTTTC	CASSSGQGATSGANVLTF
-	TRBV30	-	TRBJ2-2	TGTGCCTGGGGAGCAGGGCCAGTCGGCACCGGGGAGCTGTTTTTT	CAWGAGPVGTGELFF
-	TRBV25-1	-	TRBJ1-2	TGTGCCAGCAGTGGACGGGACTCCGATAACTATGGCTACACCTTC	CASSGRDSDNYGYTF
-	TRBV6-1	-	TRBJ1-1	TGTGCCAGCAGTGAAAAAGGAGTGTGGACTGAAGCTTTCTTT	CASSEKGVWTEAFF
-	TRBV19	TRBD1	TRBJ1-1	TGTGCCAGTAGTACCAGGGGGCCGGTCACTGAAGCTTTCTTT	CASSTRGPVTEAFF
-	TRBV5-6	TRBD1	TRBJ2-7	TGTGCCAGCAGCAACGACAGGGGCCCTCTCAACGAGCAGTACTTC	CASSNDRGPLNEQYF
few	TRBV19	TRBD1	TRBJ1-1	TGTGCCAGTACTCCCGGGACAGCGAACACTGAAGCTTTCTTT	CASTPGTANTEAFF
-	TRBV5-4	TRBD1	TRBJ1-1	TGTGCCAGCAGCTTAGGACAGGGGCCCATGAACACTGAAGCTTTCTTT	CASSLGQGPMNTEAFF
-	TRBV6-5	-	TRBJ1-1	TGTGCCAGCAGCCGAGACAGACTGAACACTGAAGCTTTCTTT	CASSRDRLNTEAFF
-	TRBV9	TRBD2	TRBJ2-3	TGTGCCAGCAGCGATCAAAGCGGGAGTGGAGATACGCAGTATTTT	CASSDQSGSGDTQYF
-	TRBV27	-	TRBJ1-2	TGTGCCAGCAGTTTAAGCTCTGCGGGTTTAGGCGATGGCTACACCTTC	CASSLSSAGLGDGYTF
few	TRBV4-1	-	TRBJ1-5	TGCGCCAGCAGCCATAGTAATCAGCCCCAGCATTTT	CASSHSNQPQHF